Below, 5 T cell receptor beta chains from the same sample are listed, as sequenced in a study of T cells expressing NK-cell markers. With the 5' RACE reads reprocessed, TCRdb shows one record per CDR3 protein and no DNA. This sample carries some 440,000 distinct CDR3 sequences, with about 1.5% going to the ten biggest clones. Sequencing was performed on blood T cells: a sorted CD56 or NKG2C T cell subset, CD4+ or CD8+ T cells, or bulk PBMC T cells (not recorded which). All receptors derive from a woman aged 45-65 years in good health.

The V gene is TRBV7-8, the J gene TRBJ2-1; the D call from TCRdb, TRBD1, cannot be confirmed without DNA. The length of the CDR3 is 12 residues. Germline loops: CDR1 SGHVS, CDR2 FQNEAQ. CDR3 sequence reads: CASRGAGNEQFF. Using reference TRBV7-8 and TRBJ2-1 for the parts outside the CDR3, the full variable domain is GAGVSQSPRYKVAKRGQDVALRCDPISGHVSLFWYQQALGQGPEFLTYFQNEAQLDKSGLPSDRFFAERPEGSVSTLKIQRTQQEDSAVYLCASRGAGNEQFFGPGTRLTVL.

The chain uses TRBV20-1 and TRBJ2-3. Germline lookup yields CDR1 DFQATT and CDR2 SNEGSKA (reference sequence). The CDR3 sequence is 11 residues long. The CDR3 loop is CSATFPDTQYF.

The chain recombines TRBV19 with TRBJ2-2; TCRdb picks TRBD1, but there is no DNA to check that call. The V gene's germline CDR1 is LNHDA and CDR2 SQIVND (reference sequence). The CDR3 covers 16 residues. The CDR3 region is CASRSAGGLIAGELFF. Using reference TRBV19 and TRBJ2-2 for the parts outside the CDR3, the full variable domain is DGGITQSPKYLFRKEGQNVTLSCEQNLNHDAMYWYRQDPGQGLRLIYYSQIVNDFQKGDIAEGYSVSREKKESFPLTVTSAQKNPTAFYLCASRSAGGLIAGELFFGEGSRLTVL.

V usage is TRBV5-1 and J usage is TRBJ2-7; TCRdb outputs TRBD1, but without DNA this stays unchecked. The V gene's germline CDR1 is SGHRS and CDR2 YFSETQ. This CDR3 comprises 15 residues. The CDR3 spells CASSLDGGRSYEQYF. The full variable domain, in which reference TRBV5-1 and TRBJ2-7 provide the parts outside the CDR3, is KAGVTQTPRYLIKTRGQQVTLSCSPISGHRSVSWYQQTPGQGLQFLFEYFSETQRNKGNFPGRFSGRQFSNSRSEMNVSTLELGDSALYLCASSLDGGRSYEQYFGPGTRLTVT.

This chain uses TRBV2 with TRBJ2-7; the TRBD1 assignment by TCRdb is unverifiable without DNA. The CDR3 contains 14 residues. Germline-derived CDR1 and CDR2 are SNHLY and FYNNEI. CDR3 protein: CASTRDRYSYEQYF.